This passage covers 18 T cell receptor beta chains from one sample sequenced in a study of CD8 T cells in Susac syndrome (dated by TCRdb to between 2018 and 2020). The receptor library was made with the immunoSEQ multiplex PCR assay. RNA was extracted with the RNeasy kit and roughly 0.5 to 1 ug was reverse transcribed using random hexamers. Starting from the raw public reads, TCRdb applied fastp trimming at Q25, assembled clones with MiXCR and retained in-frame beta chains. Rows with a matching CDR3 protein are joined into one entry that keeps the most common DNA and genes. The sample includes around 110,000 distinct CDR3 sequences, with 85% to 95% observed a single time. Together, the top ten hold about 0.27% of the sample. The sample comprised CD8+ T cells from PBMCs. These receptors originate from a human donor with Susac syndrome.

The V gene is TRBV5-4, the J gene TRBJ1-6, with no clear D. The CDR3 totals 12 residues. The V and J ends lost 0 bases and 5 bases respectively, with 0 bases between them. The V gene's germline CDR1 is SGHNT and CDR2 YYREEE (reference sequence). CDR3: CASSLDNSPLHF. Here the CDR3 DNA reads TGTGCCAGCAGCTTGGATAATTCACCCCTCCACTTT.

This chain joins TRBV13 and TRBJ2-7, with D perhaps TRBD2 (6 bases). CDR1 and CDR2 (germline): PRHDT, FYEKMQ (reference sequence). Trimming removed 1 base from V and 5 bases from J, with 9 bases in between. The CDR3 is 13 residues long. The CDR3 DNA follows: TGTGCCAGCAGCTTAGACGGGGGAAACGAGCAGTACTTC. The encoded protein is CASSLDGGNEQYF.

This clonotype was found once. V and J are TRBV12-5 and TRBJ2-1, with D maybe TRBD2 (5 bases). The CDR3 length is 11 residues. The V end was cut by 6 bases, the J end by 8 bases, with 8 bases between. Germline CDR1 is LGHNT and CDR2 is FRNRAP. The CDR3 DNA sequence: TGTGCTAGTGGCTTCGGGGATGAGCAGTTCTTC. Its translation: CASGFGDEQFF.

The rearrangement links TRBV20-1 to TRBJ2-7; 11 nucleotides align to TRBD2. The CDR3 is made up of 16 amino acids. After removal of 4 bases from V and 3 bases from J, the junction contained 11 bases not matched to a gene. Per the germline V gene, CDR1 is DFQATT and CDR2 is SNEGSKA (reference sequence). The CDR3 loop reads CSANQPTSGEFYEQYF. CDR3 DNA: TGCAGTGCTAACCAACCGACTAGCGGGGAATTCTACGAGCAGTACTTC.

This clonotype was detected once. The rearrangement links TRBV20-1 to TRBJ2-2; TRBD2 aligns across 10 bases. This CDR3 comprises 15 residues. J lost 8 bases, V lost 5 bases, and 11 bases had no gene match. Germline V gene lookup returns CDR1 DFQATT and CDR2 SNEGSKA (reference sequence). The CDR3 reads CSAPLEAGGPGELFF. CDR3 DNA sequence: TGCAGTGCTCCACTGGAAGCGGGGGGGCCTGGGGAGCTGTTTTTT.

The CDR3 protein is CASTTGLPGANVLTF. DNA for the CDR3: TGTGCCAGCACAACAGGGCTGCCCGGGGCCAACGTCCTGACTTTC. This chain joins TRBV6-5 and TRBJ2-6; tentatively, D is TRBD1 (6 bases). This CDR3 comprises 15 residues. CDR1 MNHEY and CDR2 SVGAGI come from the germline V gene. The V end was cut by 7 bases, the J end by 4 bases, with 14 bases between.

This rearrangement joins TRBV18 to TRBJ2-5; no firm D call. Trimming removed 3 bases at V and 5 bases at J, with 4 bases between. The CDR3 consists of 11 residues. Germline lookup yields CDR1 KGHSH and CDR2 LQKENI. CDR3 loop: CASSPQETQYF. CDR3 nucleotide sequence: TGTGCCAGCTCACCGCAGGAGACCCAGTACTTC.

The CDR3 is CASSQESGGPTGELFF. As DNA, the CDR3 is TGCGCCAGCAGCCAAGAATCGGGGGGACCCACCGGGGAGCTGTTTTTT. The V call is TRBV4-1, the J call TRBJ2-2; 7 bases are a match to TRBD2. The germline V gene has CDR1 MGHRA and CDR2 YSYEKL. Unmatched junction bases numbered 5, after V lost 0 bases and J lost 4 bases. This CDR3 contains 16 residues.

The CDR3 loop reads CASSFGGAGQPQHF. CDR3 nucleotide sequence: TGTGCCAGCAGTTTCGGGGGGGCTGGGCAGCCCCAGCATTTT. V and J are TRBV12-3 or TRBV12-4 and TRBJ1-5; TRBD1 is a possible D gene (6 bases). V lost 3 bases and J 7 bases, leaving 13 bases between the germline ends. This CDR3 has 14 residues.

This chain connects TRBV6-5 to TRBJ1-5; TRBD1 is a possible D gene (6 bases). The V end was cut by 5 bases, the J end by 2 bases, with 10 bases between. This CDR3 has 14 amino acids. Germline loops: CDR1 MNHEY, CDR2 SVGAGI. CDR3 region: CASSPHRGNQPQHF. CDR3 coding DNA: TGTGCCAGCAGTCCCCACAGGGGCAATCAGCCCCAGCATTTT.

The CDR3 DNA sequence: TGTGCCACCAGCAGAGATCGGTCAGGTGGGGAGCTGTTTTTT. This sequence encodes CATSRDRSGGELFF. This sequence joins TRBV15 and TRBJ2-2; D uncertain. The V end was cut by 0 bases, the J end by 8 bases, with 10 bases between. Germline CDR1 is LNHNV and CDR2 is YYDKDF (reference sequence). CDR3 length: 14 residues.

J is TRBJ2-2 and V is TRBV29-1; no firm D call. Trimming left V 4 bases short and J 2 bases short, with 5 bases between. This CDR3 spans 12 amino acids. Germline V gives CDR1 SQVTM, CDR2 ANQGSEA. The CDR3 DNA sequence: TGCAGCGTTGCAACAAACACCGGGGAGCTGTTTTTT. Translating it yields CSVATNTGELFF.

The chain couples TRBV27 to TRBJ1-6, with 8 bases fitting TRBD1. Germline trimming cut 2 bases from V and 9 bases from J; bases unmatched to any gene: 9. The CDR3 covers 16 residues. CDR1 and CDR2 from the germline V gene are MNHEY and SMNVEV (reference sequence). CDR3 residues: CASSLTPGGVGSPLHF. The CDR3 nucleotides are TGTGCCAGCAGTTTAACGCCAGGGGGCGTGGGTTCACCCCTCCACTTT.

V is TRBV29-1 and J is TRBJ2-7; 7 nucleotides line up with TRBD1. Losses at the gene ends were 5 bases for V and 1 base for J; bases not matched to a gene: 5. The CDR3 is made up of 13 amino acids. Germline V gives CDR1 SQVTM, CDR2 ANQGSEA. The CDR3, as DNA: TGCAGCGTTAAGCCACAGGGGTCCTACGAGCAGTACTTC. This encodes CSVKPQGSYEQYF.

The rearrangement joins TRBV30 to TRBJ2-2, with D perhaps matching TRBD1 (6 bases). The CDR3 runs 15 residues. Between the trimmed V and J ends, which lost 0 bases and 0 bases, there was a span of 8 bases. The germline V gene encodes CDR1 GTSNPN and CDR2 SVGIG (reference sequence). In DNA form, the CDR3 reads TGTGCCTGGAGTGTTGGGACATCGAACACCGGGGAGCTGTTTTTT. Translation: CAWSVGTSNTGELFF.

This chain uses TRBV5-1 with TRBJ2-1, with D unclear. The germline V gene encodes CDR1 SGHRS and CDR2 YFSETQ. The CDR3 has 11 amino acids. Trimming took off 3 bases at V and 8 bases at J, with 6 bases between the two ends. CDR3 nucleotide sequence: TGCGCCAGCAGCTCCCAGGATGAGCAGTTCTTC. Protein product: CASSSQDEQFF.

J is TRBJ2-5 and V is TRBV12-3 or TRBV12-4; unclear D gene. The ends were cut back, 5 bases at V and 4 bases at J, with 8 bases in the middle. This CDR3 contains 12 residues. CDR3 amino acids: CASSPPRETQYF. The CDR3 DNA reads as TGTGCCAGCAGTCCTCCCAGAGAGACCCAGTACTTC.

The chain combines TRBV4-3 with TRBJ1-4; maybe TRBD1 (6 bases). This CDR3 has 16 amino acids. Germline CDR1 reads LGHNA; CDR2 reads YSLEER. V lost 0 bases and J 7 bases, leaving 15 bases between the germline ends. The CDR3 is CASSQDGAGDAEKLFF. CDR3 DNA: TGCGCCAGCAGCCAAGATGGGGCAGGGGATGCTGAAAAACTGTTTTTT.